This TCR beta chain is drawn from a study of metastatic and nonmetastatic thyroid tumors. Across the whole study: The study looked at repertoires side by side in blood and in tumor or nodule tissue from malignant and benign thyroid patients.

This clone has only a few counts. Its antigen is still unknown. Source study methods: It was from CDR3 differences across clinicopathological groups that a distant-metastasis classifier for papillary thyroid cancer was built. MiXCR was used by TCRdb to re-call the PCR reads. The V and J calls were not made by the authors but by TCRdb's processing. Of 15,000 or so clones in the sample, about 13% were seen once. General study results and limits: Within blood and tumor, benign nodules reportedly had significantly lower TCR beta diversity than malignant thyroid tumors did.

Among the patients, none had received any treatment before thyroid surgery. Germline values: CDR1 MNHEY, CDR2 SVGEGT. There are 13 residues in the CDR3. This sequence originates from a female donor with papillary thyroid cancer or a benign thyroid nodule (not recorded which). Some clones in this sample may be carry-over from other donors' samples. Sequences were obtained from blood. J is TRBJ2-5 and V is TRBV6-2 or TRBV6-3, with D maybe TRBD1 (6 bases). DNA for the CDR3: TGTGTCACCATTCCACAGGGTATGGAGACCCAGTACTTC. Its protein product is CVTIPQGMETQYF.